This T cell receptor (beta chain) was documented in a study of technical replicates of blood from a few donors. Sequenced by immunoSEQ multiplex PCR; TCRdb stores in-frame clones only, minus some. The table has approximately 89,000 clones, over 90% seen once. The ends were cut back, 0 bases at V and 3 bases at J, with 15 bases in the middle. Germline loops: CDR1 GTSNPN, CDR2 SVGIG (reference sequence). The CDR3 is 15 amino acids. This clonotype was obtained from a human donor in good health. Sample: T cells isolated from PBMCs. This rearrangement joins TRBV30 to TRBJ2-7, with a weak D call TRBD2 (5 bases). This CDR3 is CAWSVLLPGVYEQYF. CDR3 DNA sequence: TGTGCCTGGAGTGTACTACTCCCCGGGGTCTACGAGCAGTACTTC.